A single sample gave rise to the 16 T cell receptor beta chains below, sequenced in a study of neurological immune-mediated disorders (dated by TCRdb to the late 2010s). Library generation was performed with 5' RACE. Data came from an Illumina HiSeq 2500. TCRdb passed the public sequencing reads through fastp at Q25 and MiXCR, retaining productive beta sequences. Rows matching on CDR3 protein sequence are summarized as one entry with the most common DNA and genes. Here the sample has 55,000 to 60,000 distinct CDR3 sequences; 3% to 4.5% occur a single time. Under 4% of the sample is in the top ten clones. The material sequenced was PBMCs. These TCRs come from a woman under 40 with multiple sclerosis.

This clonotype was seen repeatedly, ten times or more. V is TRBV29-1 and J is TRBJ2-2; 8 bases are a match to TRBD1. The V segment lost 7 bases and the J segment 1 base; nucleotides outside the gene matches: 5. The length of the CDR3 is 14 residues. The V gene's germline CDR1 is SQVTM and CDR2 ANQGSEA. The chain's CDR3 is CSGRGRVNTGELFF. The CDR3 coding sequence is TGCAGCGGCAGGGGGCGGGTGAACACCGGGGAGCTGTTTTTT.

This clonotype was seen at least ten times. The chain links TRBV10-3 to TRBJ2-2; D might be TRBD2 (6 bases). V was clipped by 7 bases and J by 3 bases, with 15 bases between them. CDR1 is ENHRY, CDR2 SYGVKD, per germline. The CDR3 extends over 15 amino acids. CDR3 nucleotides: TGTGCCATCACTGGAGGGGAGCAATACACCGGGGAGCTGTTTTTT. Protein sequence: CAITGGEQYTGELFF.

V gene TRBV2 combines with J gene TRBJ2-4, with D maybe TRBD1 (5 bases). The V gene's germline CDR1 is SNHLY and CDR2 FYNNEI. The CDR3 covers 16 residues. V shed 4 bases and J shed 3 bases, with 16 bases lying between them. This CDR3 reads CASSGRTITDKNIQYF. The CDR3 nucleotides read TGTGCCAGCAGTGGACGGACAATCACGGACAAAAACATTCAGTACTTC.

At least ten counts were recorded for this clonotype. The V and J genes are TRBV12-3 or TRBV12-4 and TRBJ2-1; 10 nucleotides line up with TRBD2. CDR3 length: 16 amino acids. J gave up 9 bases and V 6 bases, and 14 bases lay outside the gene matches. Written as DNA, the CDR3 is TGTGCCAGCAGAGATAGCGGGGGGCTCGATTCATTTGAGCAGTTCTTC. It codes for CASRDSGGLDSFEQFF.

This clonotype has more than one count but fewer than ten. A read error may explain this, as a much larger clone is one base away. The rearrangement links TRBV20-1 to TRBJ1-5, with D unclear. The germline gives CDR1 DFQATT, CDR2 SNEGSKA (reference sequence). CDR3 length equals 14 residues. CDR3 sequence: CSAREVVSPKPQNF. The CDR3 bases are TGCAGTGCTAGAGAGGTGGTCAGTCCTAAGCCCCAGAATTTT.

This clonotype was counted ten times or more. The genes are TRBV5-1 and TRBJ1-1; a possible D gene is TRBD1 (6 bases). V dropped 0 bases and J dropped 5 bases, with 11 bases sitting between them. The CDR3 spans 14 residues. Germline CDR1 SGHRS, CDR2 YFSETQ. The CDR3 spells CASSLAPGVTEAFF. CDR3 nucleotides: TGCGCCAGCAGCTTGGCCCCAGGGGTTACTGAAGCTTTCTTT.

Many counts were recorded for this clonotype. The chain uses TRBV28 and TRBJ1-2, with a possible D match to TRBD1 (5 bases). CDR3 length: 12 residues. The V end lost 6 bases, the J end lost 8 bases, and 13 bases lay between the germline ends. Germline CDR1 is MDHEN and CDR2 is SYDVKM. The CDR3 here is CASRVREGGYTF. In DNA, the CDR3 is TGTGCCAGCAGAGTCAGGGAGGGAGGCTACACCTTC.

The table lists this clonotype with many counts. V usage is TRBV28 and J usage is TRBJ2-5, with a weak D call TRBD1 (6 bases). The CDR3 covers 15 residues. Germline CDR1 is MDHEN and CDR2 is SYDVKM. The V and J ends lost 6 bases and 3 bases respectively, with 17 bases between them. CDR3 DNA: TGTGCCAGCAGGAAAGCAGGGGCAGGGAAAGAGACCCAGTACTTC. It is translated as CASRKAGAGKETQYF.

This clonotype was seen at least ten times. J is TRBJ2-3 and V is TRBV2; D is undetermined. From germline, CDR1 is SNHLY and CDR2 FYNNEI. The germline V and J ends were trimmed by 7 bases and 4 bases, with 6 bases remaining between them. The CDR3 is 11 amino acids. The CDR3 protein is CASTSADTQYF. The CDR3 nucleotides are TGTGCCAGCACCTCGGCAGATACGCAGTATTTT.

This clonotype was recorded at least ten times. The DNA for the CDR3 is TGCAGCGTTGAACGGTCTGAAGCTTTCTTT. It codes for CSVERSEAFF. V gene TRBV29-1 combines with J gene TRBJ1-1; D remains unclear. The CDR3 extends over 10 amino acids. The V end lost 2 bases, the J end lost 6 bases, and 4 bases lay between the germline ends. Per the germline V gene, CDR1 is SQVTM and CDR2 is ANQGSEA.

There are a few counts of this clonotype. A much larger clone is a single base away; this may be a read error. This rearrangement joins TRBV20-1 to TRBJ1-5; D is possibly TRBD1 (6 bases). Germline V lookup: CDR1 DFQATT, CDR2 SNEGSKA (reference sequence). This CDR3 contains 15 residues. DNA of the CDR3: TGCAGTGCTAGAGGGGGACGGACAGTAAATCAGCCCCAGAATTTT. Translating it yields CSARGGRTVNQPQNF.

This clonotype was recorded many times. This chain joins TRBV30 and TRBJ1-1; D might be TRBD1 (5 bases). Trimming pared 5 bases from V and 0 bases from J, leaving 22 bases between. Looked up from germline, CDR1 is GTSNPN and CDR2 is SVGIG (reference sequence). The CDR3 extends over 17 amino acids. The CDR3 protein is CAWGSRQWGLMNTEAFF. In DNA, the CDR3 is TGTGCCTGGGGGTCGCGACAGTGGGGTTTGATGAACACTGAAGCTTTCTTT. Supplemented by reference TRBV30 and TRBJ1-1, the full variable domain reads SQTIHQWPATLVQPVGSPLSLECTVEGTSNPNLYWYRQAAGRGLQLLFYSVGIGQISSEVPQNLSASRPQDRQFILSSKKLLLSDSGFYLCAWGSRQWGLMNTEAFFGQGTRLTVV.

This chain uses TRBV7-6 with TRBJ1-6; TRBD1 matches at 7 bases. V was pared by 8 bases and J by 7 bases, with 8 bases of the junction left unmatched. The CDR3 spans 14 residues. Germline V gene lookup returns CDR1 SGHVS and CDR2 FNYEAQ. For the CDR3, the DNA is TGTGCCAGCGGATATACAGGGGTGAATTCACCCCTCCACTTT. This translates into CASGYTGVNSPLHF. The entire variable domain, with the rest obtained from reference TRBV7-6 and TRBJ1-6, is as follows: GAGVSQSPRYKVTKRGQDVALRCDPISGHVSLYWYRQALGQGPEFLTYFNYEAQQDKSGLPNDRFSAERPEGSISTLTIQRTEQRDSAMYRCASGYTGVNSPLHFGNGTRLTVT.

Worth noting for this clonotype: One end of the junction fails to match germline, which may point to a read error. The V and J genes are TRBV19 and TRBJ1-5, with a tentative D call TRBD1 (5 bases). The CDR3 is 14 residues long. Germline V gene lookup returns CDR1 LNHDA and CDR2 SQIVND (reference sequence). CDR3 DNA: TGTGCCAGTAGTATACAGGGAAGCAATCAGCCCCAGAATTTT. It specifies CASSIQGSNQPQNF.

This clonotype occurred many times. A junction boundary mismatches the germline segment, possibly from a read error. This chain links TRBV10-3 with TRBJ2-1; TRBD1 matches at 8 bases. CDR1 and CDR2 from the germline V gene are ENHRY and SYGVKD. CDR3 length: 12 amino acids. The CDR3 coding sequence is TGTGCCATCAGTGAGTCGACCAGGGGGCTGATCTTC. This encodes CAISESTRGLIF.

This clonotype was seen many times. The chain links TRBV7-9 to TRBJ2-1; 10 bases match TRBD2. The germline V gene has CDR1 SEHNR and CDR2 FQNEAQ (reference sequence). This CDR3 is 15 amino acids long. V trimming: 6 bases; J trimming: 7 bases; junction bases outside the gene matches: 9. The CDR3 DNA is TGTGCCAGCAGGACAACTAGCGGGGAGGGAAATGAGCAGTTCTTC. It codes for CASRTTSGEGNEQFF.